The 22 T cell receptor beta chains reported below all come from one sample, sequenced in a study of cytomegalovirus exposure and HLA in healthy donors. The study ran its PCR with 60 Vbeta and 13 Jbeta primers. The protocol was immunoSEQ multiplex PCR, while the TCRdb copy is restricted to in-frame clones and leaves out a portion. This sample has about 140,000 clones, with 80% found just once. The sample was PBMCs. These receptors came from a man aged 40-49 years in good health and CMV-seronegative.

The chain carries TRBV30 and TRBJ1-5; D not certain. This CDR3 contains 14 residues. Trimming pared 0 bases from V and 1 base from J, leaving 7 bases between. Germline values: CDR1 GTSNPN, CDR2 SVGIG (reference sequence). CDR3 region: CAWSVMRSNQPQHF. The CDR3 nucleotides read TGTGCCTGGAGTGTAATGCGAAGCAATCAGCCCCAGCATTTT.

The rearrangement links TRBV10-2 to TRBJ2-2, with 7 bases aligning to TRBD2. The CDR3 has 16 residues. The junction had 10 bases not matched to a gene; V was cut back by 5 bases and J by 4 bases. From germline, CDR1 is WSHSY and CDR2 SAAADI. Here the CDR3 DNA reads TGCGCCAGCAGTCAAGCCCGGCTAGCGGTCACCGGGGAGCTGTTTTTT. Translated, it gives CASSQARLAVTGELFF.

The chain has TRBV5-1 and TRBJ2-7; 10 bases align to TRBD2. Trimming took 1 base from V and 2 from J; bases not matched to a gene: 9. This CDR3 is built from 17 residues. Germline CDR1 reads SGHRS; CDR2 reads YFSETQ. Here the CDR3 reads CASSLRVAGGGPYEQYF. As DNA, the CDR3 is TGCGCCAGCAGCTTGAGGGTAGCGGGGGGCGGACCCTACGAGCAGTACTTC.

The rearrangement uses TRBV27 and TRBJ2-7; D call uncertain. The CDR3 sequence is 14 residues long. Trimming pared 7 bases from V and 0 bases from J, leaving 13 bases between. Per germline, CDR1 MNHEY and CDR2 SMNVEV (reference sequence). The CDR3 DNA sequence: TGTGCCAGCAACTCCCTTTCTAGCTCCTACGAGCAGTACTTC. Translating gives CASNSLSSSYEQYF.

The J gene is TRBJ2-1, the V gene TRBV9, with unresolved D. The germline V gene encodes CDR1 SGDLS and CDR2 YYNGEE. V was trimmed by 0 bases and J by 0 bases, leaving 10 bases between them. The CDR3 extends over 16 amino acids. CDR3 loop: CASSVVPLSSYNEQFF. The DNA for the CDR3 is TGTGCCAGCAGCGTAGTGCCGCTTAGCTCCTACAATGAGCAGTTCTTC.

The chain has TRBV5-1 and TRBJ1-5; 8 nucleotides agree with TRBD1. V lost 2 bases and J lost 6; bases outside the gene matches: 4. Germline CDR1 and CDR2: SGHRS and YFSETQ. This CDR3 is 14 amino acids long. The CDR3 reads CASSLTGGGQPQHF. The CDR3 bases are TGCGCCAGCAGCTTAACAGGGGGTGGTCAGCCCCAGCATTTT.

The chain links TRBV6-5 to TRBJ2-1; TRBD2 matches 7 bases. V shed 5 bases, J shed 0 bases, and the junction held 4 bases outside the gene matches. Germline lookup yields CDR1 MNHEY and CDR2 SVGAGI. The CDR3 has 15 residues. This CDR3 is CASSPPGGSYNEQFF. DNA for the CDR3: TGTGCCAGCAGTCCCCCGGGGGGCTCCTACAATGAGCAGTTCTTC.

V gene TRBV21-1 combines with J gene TRBJ1-2; TRBD1 was called by the table and not checked on the DNA. TRBV21-1 is given as a pseudogene. The CDR3 spans 17 residues. DNA for the CDR3: TGTGCCAGCAGCAAAGTCGGGGGGACAGGAATACTCTATGGCTACACCTTC. Its protein is CASSKVGGTGILYGYTF.

The chain has TRBV4-1 and TRBJ2-7, with 10 bases fitting TRBD2. This CDR3 has 16 residues. With V trimmed by 4 bases and J by 2 bases, 8 bases remained unmatched. Per the germline V gene, CDR1 is MGHRA and CDR2 is YSYEKL. CDR3 sequence reads: CASSPVAGGITYEQYF. The CDR3 region has the DNA TGCGCCAGCAGCCCAGTAGCGGGGGGAATTACCTACGAGCAGTACTTC.

This sequence joins TRBV30 and TRBJ1-5, with D possibly TRBD1 on 5 matching bases. Trimming took 0 bases from V and 1 from J, leaving 13 bases between them. Germline V gene sequence: CDR1 GTSNPN, CDR2 SVGIG (reference sequence). The CDR3 length is 16 residues. CDR3 region: CAWSVDMGGSNQPQHF. For the CDR3, the DNA is TGTGCCTGGAGTGTAGACATGGGGGGAAGCAATCAGCCCCAGCATTTT.

The V and J genes are TRBV5-4 and TRBJ2-3; 7 bases match TRBD2. CDR3 length: 15 residues. The J segment lost 4 bases and the V segment lost 4 bases, leaving 9 bases of the junction unmatched. Germline values: CDR1 SGHNT, CDR2 YYREEE (reference sequence). The CDR3 sequence: CASSLAAIYPDTQYF. CDR3 in DNA: TGTGCCAGCAGCCTAGCGGCCATCTACCCAGATACGCAGTATTTT.

The gene calls are TRBV30 and TRBJ2-2; 8 nucleotides line up with TRBD1. This CDR3 has 15 amino acids. Germline CDR1 and CDR2: GTSNPN and SVGIG (reference sequence). J gave up 7 bases and V 3 bases, and 10 bases lay outside the gene matches. CDR3 DNA sequence: TGTGCCTGGAGCTACAGGGGGTCTTTGGGCGGGGAGCTGTTTTTT. As protein: CAWSYRGSLGGELFF.

The genes are TRBV7-7 and TRBJ2-3; maybe TRBD1 (6 bases). The germline V gene encodes CDR1 SSHAT and CDR2 FNYEAQ (reference sequence). The CDR3 sequence is 15 residues long. Trimming took 1 base from V and 2 from J, leaving 10 bases between them. CDR3 sequence: CASSLGDTTTDTQYF. Written as DNA, the CDR3 is TGTGCCAGCAGCTTAGGGGACACTACCACAGATACGCAGTATTTT.

This chain uses TRBV19 with TRBJ1-2; TRBD1 agrees at 12 bases. The CDR3 has 18 amino acids. Germline lookup yields CDR1 LNHDA and CDR2 SQIVND (reference sequence). V shed 3 bases, J shed 3 bases, and the junction held 11 bases outside the gene matches. CDR3 sequence reads: CASSMYGTGTGGDYGYTF. CDR3 nucleotide sequence: TGTGCCAGTAGTATGTATGGAACCGGGACAGGGGGCGACTATGGCTACACCTTC.

This sequence joins TRBV29-1 and TRBJ1-1, with D hard to call. Per the germline V gene, CDR1 is SQVTM and CDR2 is ANQGSEA. The CDR3 runs 12 residues. V was pared by 3 bases and J by 0 bases, with 5 bases between. The CDR3 protein is CSVEPVNTEAFF. CDR3 in DNA: TGCAGCGTTGAGCCGGTGAACACTGAAGCTTTCTTT. Filled out from reference TRBV29-1 and TRBJ1-1, the complete variable domain reads SAVISQKPSRDICQRGTSLTIQCQVDSQVTMMFWYRQQPGQSLTLIATANQGSEATYESGFVIDKFPISRPNLTFSTLTVSNMSPEDSSIYLCSVEPVNTEAFFGQGTRLTVV.

The chain links TRBV15 to TRBJ1-5, with a tentative D call TRBD1 (5 bases). Germline CDR1 LNHNV, CDR2 YYDKDF (reference sequence). Trimming stripped 3 bases from V and 4 bases from J, with 13 bases between. The CDR3 runs 15 residues. The CDR3 DNA sequence: TGTGCCACCAGCAGCGAAATACGGGGGAATCAGCCCCAGCATTTT. Its translation: CATSSEIRGNQPQHF.

The J gene is TRBJ2-1, the V gene TRBV7-9, with TRBD2 matching over 14 bases. Germline V gene data show CDR1 as SEHNR and CDR2 as FQNEAQ (reference sequence). Trimming at V came to 5 bases and at J to 4 bases, leaving 7 bases not matched to a gene. This CDR3 is built from 17 residues. The CDR3 region has the DNA TGTGCCAGCAGCGGGACTAGCGGGGGAGCCGGATACAATGAGCAGTTCTTC. Translated, it gives CASSGTSGGAGYNEQFF.

The genes are TRBV18 and TRBJ1-1; D may be TRBD1 (6 bases). Trimming left V 3 bases short and J 4 bases short, with 12 bases between. Germline loops: CDR1 KGHSH, CDR2 LQKENI. The CDR3 extends over 14 amino acids. The CDR3 region has the DNA TGTGCCAGCTCACCGACAGGTCTGTCCACTGAAGCTTTCTTT. Translated: CASSPTGLSTEAFF.

In DNA, the CDR3 is TGTGCCAGTAGGGGGCCCACCTACGAGCAGTACTTC. The encoded protein is CASRGPTYEQYF. The chain is built from TRBV19 and TRBJ2-7; TRBD1 might be the D (5 bases). This CDR3 comprises 12 residues. The germline V and J ends were trimmed by 6 bases and 2 bases, with 8 bases remaining between them. Per germline, CDR1 LNHDA and CDR2 SQIVND (reference sequence).

The V gene is TRBV15, the J gene TRBJ2-7; 7 bases are shared with TRBD1. This CDR3 is built from 14 residues. The V gene's germline CDR1 is LNHNV and CDR2 YYDKDF (reference sequence). Trimming took 1 base from V and 1 from J; bases not matched to a gene: 1. This CDR3 is CATSRGDSSYEQYF. The DNA of the CDR3 is TGTGCCACCAGCAGAGGGGACAGTTCCTACGAGCAGTACTTC.

The V call is TRBV9, the J call TRBJ2-1; no definite D call. Deletions cut 0 bases from V and 3 bases from J, with 10 bases between. CDR3 size: 15 residues. CDR1 is SGDLS and CDR2 is YYNGEE in the germline V gene. The CDR3 bases are TGTGCCAGCAGCGTAGTTTCGGGTTTCTACAATGAGCAGTTCTTC. Encoded protein: CASSVVSGFYNEQFF. The full variable domain, completed using reference TRBV9 and TRBJ2-1, is DSGVTQTPKHLITATGQRVTLRCSPRSGDLSVYWYQQSLDQGLQFLIQYYNGEERAKGNILERFSAQQFPDLHSELNLSSLELGDSALYFCASSVVSGFYNEQFFGPGTRLTVL.

In DNA form, the CDR3 reads TGTGCCAGCTCACCTCGACGGACAGGGAAAAACTCACTGGTTAACACTGAAGCTTTCTTT. This sequence encodes CASSPRRTGKNSLVNTEAFF. This rearrangement joins TRBV18 to TRBJ1-1; 8 nucleotides match TRBD1. In germline, CDR1 is KGHSH, CDR2 LQKENI. The junction had 20 bases not matched to a gene; V was cut back by 3 bases and J by 2 bases. The CDR3 has 20 amino acids.